This T cell receptor (beta chain) was obtained from a study of vaccination effects on CD4 cells after COVID-19 (dated by TCRdb to 2021 to 2024). Concerning the study at large: Post-vaccine samples across the study were collected a median of 72 days after the second dose, with a range of 14 to 241. The study compared SARS-CoV-2 spike-specific CD4+ TCR repertoires before and after mRNA vaccination in COVID-19 convalescent patients and infection-naive vaccine recipients. The full study included 9 to 10 COVID-19 convalescent patients and several SARS-CoV-2-naive healthy vaccine recipients. Cultures from other donors in the study were sequenced using the Oncomine TCR Beta short-read assay on an Illumina iSeq 100. The paper as a whole reports these results and caveats: In healthy vaccine recipients, vaccine-induced clones were almost all SARS-CoV-2 mono-reactive, with only 1 of 255 being cross-reactive with common cold coronaviruses. Limitations of the study were the small number of convalescent patients and the absence of early post-infection timepoints. At late post-vaccination timepoints, both infection-induced and vaccine-induced clones showed marked clonal contraction, consistent with waning T cell responses.

On this clone: This receptor's antigen is unknown. No quality values exist for individual bases; no much larger clone is one base distant.

In the germline V gene, CDR1 corresponds to SGHRS and CDR2 to YFSETQ. The CDR3 runs 15 residues from the cysteine to the phenylalanine. The retained sequence is limited to the CDR3, 45 bases, with the frame set at the first base. V and J are truncated by 4 bases and 0 bases respectively, leaving an intervening sequence of 11 bases. In the ViraFEST assay, PBMC were stimulated with viral peptide pools, and antigen-specific CD4+ T cell clonotypes were then identified by expansion using TCR sequencing. After 10 to 11 days of culture, CD4+ T cells were isolated with the EasySep CD4+ T cell isolation kit. Participants received two doses of either the BNT162b2 or the mRNA-1273 mRNA SARS-CoV-2 vaccine. None of the healthy vaccine recipients had a prior SARS-CoV-2 infection, which was confirmed by nucleocapsid antibody tests that came back negative both before and after vaccination. Around 2.1 million PBMC per well were cultured with approximately 10 ug/ml peptides in IMDM containing 5% human AB serum, about 10 IU/ml IL-2 and gentamicin. On days 3 and 7, half of the culture medium was replaced with fresh IL-2-containing medium. Unless otherwise noted, each peptide stimulation condition was cultured in triplicate wells. Using Ficoll-Paque Plus gradient centrifugation, PBMC were separated from whole blood and then either used fresh or cryopreserved at -140C. The overlapping peptide pools covered the spike proteins of SARS-CoV-2 and of the common cold coronaviruses HCoV-NL63, HCoV-OC43 and HCoV-229E. The QIAamp micro DNA kit was used to extract genomic DNA from the cultured CD4+ T cells.

Libraries came from the immunoSEQ multiplex PCR assay. DNA from the cultured, isolated CD4+ T cells was subjected to TCR beta CDR3 sequencing. Per the original workflow: Non-productive TCR sequences were discarded, and reads were trimmed to the CDR3 region, with only CDR3s of 7 or more amino acids retained. Antigen-specific clonotypes were identified using the MANAFEST web app by comparison of expansion in peptide wells against reference cultures. For clones to be considered positive, expansion at FDR<0.05 versus reference and all other wells, an odds ratio above 5, and a frequency above 0.1% in two replicate wells were required. A clonotype was defined as cross-reactive if the clonotype was significantly expanded both in SARS-CoV-2 spike wells and in at least one common cold coronavirus spike condition. Levenshtein distance calculated with the stringdist R package was used to assess CDR3 similarity, and unrooted trees were constructed with ape in R 3.6.1. In TCRdb, the immuneACCESS table is reduced to in-frame sequences with V and J assigned. These tables do not hold every clone; where another copy was compared, an unresolved V gene accounts for under half, and the others remain unexplained. V, J and clone size reflect that table, while D and trimming were determined from the DNA. For this sample the table gives 25,000 to 30,000 clones, of which less than 85% were detected only once. Of the sample, roughly 10% is held by the ten largest clones.

The sample consisted of CD4+ T cells from PBMCs cultured with HCoV-NL63 spike peptides, taken after COVID-19 vaccination. Reading the label with the study, this specimen's cell subset or site is: HCoV-NL63 spike overlapping peptide pool stimulation. This clonotype originated in a human donor who received a COVID-19 vaccine. The receptor chain draws on TRBV5-1 and TRBJ2-1, with the D gene too uncertain to name. CDR3 loop: CASSETGPSYNEQFF. The DNA is as follows: TGCGCCAGCAGCGAGACGGGCCCCTCCTACAATGAGCAGTTCTTC.